A selection of T cell receptor beta chains follows, all from one sample in a study of blood T cell repertoires in COVID-19. Sequencing used immunoSEQ multiplex PCR; TCRdb keeps in-frame clones, though not all of them. The table lists tens of thousands of clones, approximately 83% of them singletons. Source material: peripheral blood. All receptors come from an elderly man with active or convalescent COVID-19. Both conserved end residues are trimmed from each CDR3.

j_gene | v_gene | CDR3aa
TRBJ2-2 | TRBV27 | ASSQDRATGELF
TRBJ1-2 | TRBV25-1 | ASSEYEPGGGYT
TRBJ2-5 | TRBV14 | ASSPLQGRQETQY
TRBJ1-1 | TRBV6-5 | ASSSRSVNTEAF
TRBJ2-1 | TRBV10-3 | AISEGGQSYNEQF
TRBJ2-3 | TRBV10-1 | ASSEGQGDINTQY
TRBJ1-5 | TRBV6-1 | ASSERTVNQPQH
TRBJ2-4 | TRBV3-1/TRBV3-2 | ASSGLVKNIQY
TRBJ2-7 | TRBV5-4 | ASSPGQGIHEQY
TRBJ2-1 | TRBV19 | ATGYNEQF
TRBJ1-2 | TRBV19 | ASSSGTAVSNYGYT
TRBJ1-1 | TRBV28 | ASSFTQTGEGKAF
TRBJ1-5 | TRBV6-5 | ASSQRGGPQH
TRBJ2-1 | TRBV3-1/TRBV3-2 | ASSQTYNEQF
TRBJ2-1 | TRBV5-1 | ASSSGQPYNEQF
TRBJ2-1 | TRBV11-2 | ASSQNRGSYNEQF
TRBJ2-3 | TRBV7-2 | ASSLTSGRDTQY
TRBJ2-7 | TRBV30 | AWSVNSGSYEQY
TRBJ1-6 | TRBV4-2 | ASSPWGQGIYNSPLH
TRBJ2-7 | TRBV3-1/TRBV3-2 | ASSPGVPGTGGAVDSYEQY
TRBJ2-7 | TRBV18 | ASSPLAGQSYEQY
TRBJ2-1 | TRBV19 | ASSEGRQSSNEQF
TRBJ2-1 | TRBV2 | ASTGAWDNEQF
TRBJ2-1 | TRBV18 | ASSPGRRSYNEQF
TRBJ2-7 | TRBV5-1 | ASSRGEPYEQY
TRBJ2-4 | TRBV3-1/TRBV3-2 | ASSQAGAKNIQY
TRBJ1-3 | TRBV4-1 | ASSQGRRGFAGNTIY
TRBJ2-2 | TRBV7-2 | ASSLIGLSTNTGELF
TRBJ1-2 | TRBV7-9 | ASSLAGGGNVYT
TRBJ2-3 | TRBV6-5 | ASRGGGQGTDTQY
TRBJ2-1 | TRBV2 | ASSDDIAGEVNEQF
TRBJ1-2 | TRBV7-9 | ASRGGQGIDGYT
TRBJ2-5 | TRBV5-1 | ASSLGPGTSGVETQY
TRBJ2-5 | TRBV11-3 | ASSPTGGGETQY
TRBJ2-5 | TRBV2 | ASTLDREETQY
TRBJ1-4 | TRBV4-1 | ASSRAPGLPNEKLF
TRBJ2-5 | TRBV5-8 | ASSPGQGWSETQY
TRBJ2-2 | TRBV19 | ASMIGQGATGELF
TRBJ1-5 | TRBV10-3 | AISEQRAGQPQH
TRBJ2-7 | TRBV6-5 | ASSPVWEPYEQY
TRBJ1-5 | TRBV6-5 | ASSYSEQGNQPQH
TRBJ2-7 | TRBV19 | ASSNLFSGGTYEQY
TRBJ2-5 | TRBV11-3 | ASSPGQGMTQY
TRBJ1-2 | TRBV7-8 | ASSLGDSGYT
TRBJ2-7 | TRBV10-2 | ASNSNGQGAYEQY
TRBJ2-7 | TRBV27 | AGSSRLAGGPSYEQY
TRBJ2-2 | TRBV5-4 | ASSLARAGELF
TRBJ1-2 | TRBV18 | ASSPPASPPYGYT
TRBJ1-5 | TRBV12-3/TRBV12-4 | ASSAGQRSSQH
TRBJ2-1 | TRBV6-5 | ASRKSLNNEQF
TRBJ1-5 | TRBV19 | ASRVGQGVFGNQPQH
TRBJ1-5 | TRBV6-6 | ASSPVGQDLNQPQH
TRBJ2-7 | TRBV18 | ASSPSQGKAYEQY
TRBJ2-5 | TRBV5-4 | ASSTRQGDRETQY
TRBJ1-3 | TRBV30 | AWRTIRGTSGNTIY
TRBJ2-2 | TRBV15 | ATSRDPGHINTGELF
TRBJ1-2 | TRBV27 | ASSLSGTGWGGYT
TRBJ1-5 | TRBV30 | AWSPGTGGQPQH